Listed here are 3 T cell receptor beta chains from one sample, sequenced in a study of blood T cell repertoires in COVID-19. Clones were sequenced by immunoSEQ multiplex PCR, and TCRdb holds only the in-frame ones, with some missing. The sample contains under 55,000 clones, 80% to 85% of which appear only once. Sequenced sample: peripheral blood. These receptors were collected from a man aged 50-60 years with acute or convalescent COVID-19.

The J gene is TRBJ1-5, the V gene TRBV23-1; perhaps TRBD1 as D (6 bases). TRBV23-1 is placed among ORFs of uncertain function. Deletions cut 3 bases from V and 0 bases from J, with 24 bases between. The CDR3 is 20 amino acids. The CDR3, as DNA: TGCGCCAGCAGTCATAGACCGGGACAACCGAATCCCTATAGCAATCAGCCCCAGCATTTT. Translated, it gives CASSHRPGQPNPYSNQPQHF.

The chain has TRBV27 and TRBJ2-7; 9 bases agree with TRBD1. Germline assignment: CDR1 MNHEY and CDR2 SMNVEV (reference sequence). CDR3 size: 14 residues. Trimming took 4 bases from V and 5 from J; bases not matched to a gene: 6. The CDR3 spells CASSSGQGINEQYF. The CDR3 DNA is TGTGCCAGCAGTTCAGGACAGGGGATTAACGAGCAGTACTTC.

As DNA, the CDR3 is TGTGCCAGCAGCCGAACAATGAACACTGAAGCTTTCTTT. Its translation: CASSRTMNTEAFF. This chain links TRBV11-3 with TRBJ1-1; D is undetermined. The CDR3 loop spans 13 amino acids. CDR1 and CDR2 (germline): SGHNT, YENEEA. The V end lost 5 bases, the J end lost 0 bases, and 7 bases lay between the germline ends.